This T cell receptor beta chain was captured in a study of CD8+CD57+ T cells in acquired aplastic anemia. This CDR3 contains 14 residues. Germline values: CDR1 KGHDR, CDR2 SFDVKD. J gave up 3 bases and V 9 bases, and 2 bases lay outside the gene matches. Study conclusions and caveats: CD8+ Simpson's diversity showed no significant patient-control difference. The number of CD8+ CDR3 sequences shared by patients and controls was roughly 30.

Concerning this clonotype itself: Its antigen is undetermined.

Template material for TCR beta VDJ and CDR3 profiling consisted of genomic DNA. TCRdb used MiXCR to reprocess the reads, holding one entry per CDR3 protein. This sample has 250,000 to 300,000 distinct CDR3 sequences, with approximately 58% found just once. The patients chosen for sequencing had shown expansion of CD8+CD57+ cells (detected by flow cytometry). Patients were treatment-naive when blood was sampled. The J gene is TRBJ2-6, the V gene TRBV24-1, with 9 bases matching TRBD1. Sequencing used sorted CD4+, CD8+, or CD8+CD57+ T cells (not recorded which) from PBMCs. The TCR originated in a human donor with aplastic anemia. Here the CDR3 DNA reads TGTGCCACCGGGGACAGGGTTGGGGCCAACGTCCTGACTTTC. It encodes CATGDRVGANVLTF.